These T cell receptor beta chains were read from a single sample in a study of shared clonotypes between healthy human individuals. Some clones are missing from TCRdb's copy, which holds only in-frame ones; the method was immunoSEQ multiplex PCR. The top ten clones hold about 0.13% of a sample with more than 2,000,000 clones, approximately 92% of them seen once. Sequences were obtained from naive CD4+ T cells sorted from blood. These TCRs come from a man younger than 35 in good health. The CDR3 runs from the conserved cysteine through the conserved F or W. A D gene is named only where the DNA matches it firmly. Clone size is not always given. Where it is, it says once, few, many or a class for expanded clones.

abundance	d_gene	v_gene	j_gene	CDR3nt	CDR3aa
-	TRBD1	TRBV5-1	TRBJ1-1	TGCGCCAGCAGCTTGGGGACAGGGGTGAGCACTGAAGCTTTCTTT	CASSLGTGVSTEAFF
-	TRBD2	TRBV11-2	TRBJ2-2	TGTGCCAGCAGCTCGTATAGCGGGAGTGGAACCGGGGAGCTGTTTTTT	CASSSYSGSGTGELFF
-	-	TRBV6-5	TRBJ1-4	TGTGCCAGCAGACGGGACATCGCAACTAATGAAAAACTGTTTTTT	CASRRDIATNEKLFF
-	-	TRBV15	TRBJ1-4	TGTGCCACCAGCACCCACACAGGCCGGAATGAAAAACTGTTTTTT	CATSTHTGRNEKLFF
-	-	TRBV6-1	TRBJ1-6	TGTGCCAGCAGTGAACCCTCCTATAATTCACCCCTCCACTTT	CASSEPSYNSPLHF
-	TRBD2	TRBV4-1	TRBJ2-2	TGCGCCAGCAGCCAAGATGTAGCGGGGGCCCCCCGGGAGCTGTTTTTT	CASSQDVAGAPRELFF
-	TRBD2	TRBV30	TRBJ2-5	TGTGCCTGGCGAGGGCGGGCGGGAGGAATGGAGACCCAGTACTTC	CAWRGRAGGMETQYF
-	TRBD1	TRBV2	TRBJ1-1	TGTGCCAGCAGTCGGGACAGGGGCGCTGAAGCTTTCTTT	CASSRDRGAEAFF
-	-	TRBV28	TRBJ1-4	TGTGCCAGCATTTCATTACACGCAACTAATGAAAAACTGTTTTTT	CASISLHATNEKLFF
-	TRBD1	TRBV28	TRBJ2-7	TGTGCCAGCAGATCAGGACAGGGCTTGTCCTACGAGCAGTACTTC	CASRSGQGLSYEQYF
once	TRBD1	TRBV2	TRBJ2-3	TGTGCCAGCAGTGGACAGGGATCCACAGATACGCAGTATTTT	CASSGQGSTDTQYF
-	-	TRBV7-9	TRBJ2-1	TGTGCCAGCAGAAAAGCGGAGGTACGGGAGCAGTTCTTC	CASRKAEVREQFF
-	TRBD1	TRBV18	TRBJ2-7	TGTGCCAGCTCACCTCCCAGGGGGAAGGAGTTAGTGGACGAGCAGTACTTC	CASSPPRGKELVDEQYF
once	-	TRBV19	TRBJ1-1	TGTGCCAGTAGTAGTGAGGGGGTGAACACTGAAGCTTTCTTT	CASSSEGVNTEAFF
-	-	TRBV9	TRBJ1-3	TGTGCCAGCAGCCCCCTTGATCTGGGGCCTGGAAACACCATATATTTT	CASSPLDLGPGNTIYF
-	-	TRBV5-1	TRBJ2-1	TGCGCCAGCAGCTTGGAGGCGCCCCGCCCTTACAATGAGCAGTTCTTC	CASSLEAPRPYNEQFF
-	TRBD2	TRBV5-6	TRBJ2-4	TGTGCCAGCAGCACGAGACTAGCGGGAGCTAACATTCAGTACTTC	CASSTRLAGANIQYF
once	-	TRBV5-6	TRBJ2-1	TGTGCCAGCAATCTGCTTGCAGGGGCGCGTTTGGATGAGCAGTTCTTC	CASNLLAGARLDEQFF
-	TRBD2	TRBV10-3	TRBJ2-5	TGTGCCATCGAGGACTTAGCGGGAGCAAATGAGACCCAGTACTTC	CAIEDLAGANETQYF
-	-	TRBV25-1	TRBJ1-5	TGTGCCAGCAGTGAAACAGGGTATGGTCAGCCCCAGCATTTT	CASSETGYGQPQHF
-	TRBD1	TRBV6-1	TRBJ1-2	TGTGCCAGCAGAACAACAGGGGTCGGAGGCTACACCTTC	CASRTTGVGGYTF
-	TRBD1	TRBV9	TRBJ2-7	TGTGCCAGCAGCGTTGGACAGGACGGCTCCTACGAGCAGTACTTC	CASSVGQDGSYEQYF
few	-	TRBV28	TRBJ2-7	TGTGCCAGCAGTAGACCAGGGGGGTCCTACGAGCAGTACTTC	CASSRPGGSYEQYF
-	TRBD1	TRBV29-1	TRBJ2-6	TGCAGCGTGGGGACAGGTGGTGCTGGGGCCAACGTCCTGACTTTC	CSVGTGGAGANVLTF
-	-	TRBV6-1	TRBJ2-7	TGTGCCAGCAGTGAAGGGTGGTCCCGCGAGCAGTACTTC	CASSEGWSREQYF
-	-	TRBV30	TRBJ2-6	TGTGCCTGGAGCGGCAGGGTTCCCTCTGGGGCCAACGTCCTGACTTTC	CAWSGRVPSGANVLTF
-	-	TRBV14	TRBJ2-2	TGTGCCAGCAGCCAAGTATACGGGCCCGGGGAGCTGTTTTTT	CASSQVYGPGELFF
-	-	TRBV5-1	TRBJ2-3	TGCGCCAGCGCCACCTCGGGCAGCACTAGCACAGATACGCAGTATTTT	CASATSGSTSTDTQYF
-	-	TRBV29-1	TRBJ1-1	TGCAGCGTTTACAGGGACCTAAGGGACACTGAAGCTTTCTTT	CSVYRDLRDTEAFF
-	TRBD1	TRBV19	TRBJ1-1	TGTGCCAGTAGTATACCCCTTAGGGGGCGCGTGGACACTGAAGCTTTCTTT	CASSIPLRGRVDTEAFF
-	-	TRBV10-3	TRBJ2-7	TGTGCCATCAGTGAGTCACATGCGACGGCGTCCTACGAGCAGTACTTC	CAISESHATASYEQYF
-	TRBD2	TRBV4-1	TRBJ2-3	TGCGCCAGCAGCCAAGAAGCTAGCGGGGGTCCCACAGATACGCAGTATTTT	CASSQEASGGPTDTQYF
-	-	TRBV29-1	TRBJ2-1	TGCAGCGTTTCCAGCTCCTACAATGAGCAGTTCTTC	CSVSSSYNEQFF
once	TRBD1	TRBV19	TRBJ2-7	TGTGCCAGTAGTATCCGGGACAGCTACGAGCAGTACTTC	CASSIRDSYEQYF
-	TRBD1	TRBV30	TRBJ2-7	TGTGCCTGGAGTCCACGGGACAGGGGAGGGCGGAACGAGCAGTACTTC	CAWSPRDRGGRNEQYF
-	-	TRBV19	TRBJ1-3	TGTGCCAGTAGTATGATAGGCGGCAGGTCGTCTGGAAACACCATATATTTT	CASSMIGGRSSGNTIYF
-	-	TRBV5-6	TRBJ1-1	TGTGCCAGCAGCTTCGGGGACGGGGGCACTGAAGCTTTCTTT	CASSFGDGGTEAFF
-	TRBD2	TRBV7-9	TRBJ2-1	TGTGCCAGCAGCTGGTGGCGGGAGGACTCCTACAATGAGCAGTTCTTC	CASSWWREDSYNEQFF
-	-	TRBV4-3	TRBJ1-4	TGCGCCAGCAGCCAAGATGTGGCTCAGGGACCCGAAAAACTGTTTTTT	CASSQDVAQGPEKLFF
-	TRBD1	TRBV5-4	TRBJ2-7	TGTGCCAGCAGCTTGCGGGACAGGGGGACCTACGAGCAGTACTTC	CASSLRDRGTYEQYF
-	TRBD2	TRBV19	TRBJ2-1	TGTGCCAGTATGGCCAGCGGGGGAAACAATGAGCAGTTCTTC	CASMASGGNNEQFF
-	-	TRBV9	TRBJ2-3	TGTGCCAGCAGCCTAGGAGGCAGTAGTTTGGATACGCAGTATTTT	CASSLGGSSLDTQYF
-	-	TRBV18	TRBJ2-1	TGTGCCAGCTCAGTCCTGGGGAGCCTAACCTCCTACAATGAGCAGTTCTTC	CASSVLGSLTSYNEQFF
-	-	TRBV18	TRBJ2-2	TGTGCCAGCTCACCACGGGAGAACACCGGGGAGCTGTTTTTT	CASSPRENTGELFF
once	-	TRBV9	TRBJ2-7	TGTGCCAGCAGCGCAGAGGACAGATCCGACTACGAGCAGTACTTC	CASSAEDRSDYEQYF
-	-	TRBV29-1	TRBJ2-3	TGCAGCGGGACAAAGCCCAGGGGAGTCACAGATACGCAGTATTTT	CSGTKPRGVTDTQYF
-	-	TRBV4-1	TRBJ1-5	TGCGCCAGCAGTGTGCGGAGCAATCAGCCCCAGCATTTT	CASSVRSNQPQHF
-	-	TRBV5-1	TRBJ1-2	TGCGCCAGCAGCTTGGAGACAGGCGACTATGGCTACACCTTC	CASSLETGDYGYTF
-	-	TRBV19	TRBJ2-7	TGTGCCAGTAGTACGGAGGGTGCCTACGAGCAGTACTTC	CASSTEGAYEQYF
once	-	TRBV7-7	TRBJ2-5	TGTGCTAGCAGCTACCGGGAAAAAGAGACCCAGTACTTC	CASSYREKETQYF
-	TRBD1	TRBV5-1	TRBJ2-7	TGCGCCAGCAGCCTCCGGGACAGGGACTACGAGCAGTACTTC	CASSLRDRDYEQYF